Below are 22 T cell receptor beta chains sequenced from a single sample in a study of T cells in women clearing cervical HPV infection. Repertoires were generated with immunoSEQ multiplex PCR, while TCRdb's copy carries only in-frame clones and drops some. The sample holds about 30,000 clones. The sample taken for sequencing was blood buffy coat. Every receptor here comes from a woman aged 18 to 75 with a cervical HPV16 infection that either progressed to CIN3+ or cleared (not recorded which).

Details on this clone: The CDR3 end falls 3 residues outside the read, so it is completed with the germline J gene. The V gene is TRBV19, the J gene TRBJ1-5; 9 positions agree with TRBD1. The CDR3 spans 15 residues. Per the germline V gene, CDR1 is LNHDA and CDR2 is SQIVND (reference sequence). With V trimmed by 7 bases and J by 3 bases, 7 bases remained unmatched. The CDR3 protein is CASTRTGVTNQPQHF. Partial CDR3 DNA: TGTGCCAGTACTCGGACAGGGGTTACCAATCAGCCC.

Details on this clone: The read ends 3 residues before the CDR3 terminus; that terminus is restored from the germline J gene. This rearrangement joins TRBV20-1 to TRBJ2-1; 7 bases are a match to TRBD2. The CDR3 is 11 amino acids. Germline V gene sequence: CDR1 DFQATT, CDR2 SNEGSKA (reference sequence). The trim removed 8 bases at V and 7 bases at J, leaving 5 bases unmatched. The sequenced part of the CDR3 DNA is TGCAGTACGACTAGCAGGAATGAG. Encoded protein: CSTTSRNE. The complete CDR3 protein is CSTTSRNEQFF.

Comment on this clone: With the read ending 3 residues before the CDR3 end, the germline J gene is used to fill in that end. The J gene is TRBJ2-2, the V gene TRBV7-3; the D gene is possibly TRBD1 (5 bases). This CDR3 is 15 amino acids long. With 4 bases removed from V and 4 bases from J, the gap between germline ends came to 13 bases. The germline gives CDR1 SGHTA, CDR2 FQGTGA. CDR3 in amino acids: CASSSRPRGTGELFF. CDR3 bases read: TGTGCCAGCAGCTCAAGACCAAGGGGCACCGGGGAG.

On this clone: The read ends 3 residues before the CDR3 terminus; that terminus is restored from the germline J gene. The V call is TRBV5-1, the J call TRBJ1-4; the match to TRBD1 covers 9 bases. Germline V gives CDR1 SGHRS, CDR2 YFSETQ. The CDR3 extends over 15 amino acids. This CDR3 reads CASSSGQGSYSPLFF. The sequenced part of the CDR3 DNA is TGCGCCAGCAGCTCGGGACAGGGCTCTTATTCACCA. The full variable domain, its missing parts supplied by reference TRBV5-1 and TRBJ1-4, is KAGVTQTPRYLIKTRGQQVTLSCSPISGHRSVSWYQQTPGQGLQFLFEYFSETQRNKGNFPGRFSGRQFSNSRSEMNVSTLELGDSALYLCASSSGQGSYSPLFFGSGTQLSVL.

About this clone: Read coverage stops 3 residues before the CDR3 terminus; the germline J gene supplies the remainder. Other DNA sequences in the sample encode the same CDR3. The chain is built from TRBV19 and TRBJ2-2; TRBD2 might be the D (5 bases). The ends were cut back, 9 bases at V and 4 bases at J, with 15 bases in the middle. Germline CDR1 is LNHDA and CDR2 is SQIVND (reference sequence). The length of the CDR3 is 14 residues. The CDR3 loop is CASSFGESTGELFF. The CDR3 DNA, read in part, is TGTGCCAGCAGTTTCGGGGAAAGCACCGGGGAG.

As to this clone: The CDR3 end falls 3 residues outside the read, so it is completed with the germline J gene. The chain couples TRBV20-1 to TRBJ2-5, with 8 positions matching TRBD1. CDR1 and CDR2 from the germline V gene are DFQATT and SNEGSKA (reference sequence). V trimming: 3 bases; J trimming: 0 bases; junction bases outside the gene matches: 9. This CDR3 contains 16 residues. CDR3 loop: CSARVKTGEYQETQYF. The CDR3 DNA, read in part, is TGCAGTGCTAGGGTTAAGACAGGGGAGTACCAAGAGACC.

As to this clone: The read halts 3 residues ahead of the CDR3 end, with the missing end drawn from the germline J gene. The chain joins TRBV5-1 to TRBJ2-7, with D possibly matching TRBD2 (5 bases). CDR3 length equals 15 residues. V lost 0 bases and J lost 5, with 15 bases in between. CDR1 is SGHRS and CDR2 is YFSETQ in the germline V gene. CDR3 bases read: TGCGCCAGCAGCTTGGTGTCCTTACGGGGTCACGAG. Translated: CASSLVSLRGHE. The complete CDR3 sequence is CASSLVSLRGHEQYF.

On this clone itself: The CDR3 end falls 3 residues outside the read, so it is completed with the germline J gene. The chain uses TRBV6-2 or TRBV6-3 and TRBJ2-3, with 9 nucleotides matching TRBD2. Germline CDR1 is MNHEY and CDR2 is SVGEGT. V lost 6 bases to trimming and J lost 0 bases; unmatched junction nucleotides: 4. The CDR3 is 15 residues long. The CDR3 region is CASRLTSGSTDTQYF. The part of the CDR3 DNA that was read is TGTGCCAGCAGACTCACTAGCGGGAGCACAGATACG.

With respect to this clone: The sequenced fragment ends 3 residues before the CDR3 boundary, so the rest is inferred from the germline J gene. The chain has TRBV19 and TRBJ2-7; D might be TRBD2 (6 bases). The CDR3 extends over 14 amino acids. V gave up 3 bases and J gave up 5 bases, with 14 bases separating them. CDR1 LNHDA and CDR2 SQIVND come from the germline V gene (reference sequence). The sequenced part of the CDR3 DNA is TGTGCCAGTAGTATGGGACTGCGGATGAACGAG. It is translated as CASSMGLRMNE. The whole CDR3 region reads CASSMGLRMNEQYF.

CDR3 bases read: TGTGCCAGCAGTTTATTGGGCGCGGGACTAGCGGGGGATTCTACG. It yields the protein CASSLLGAGLAGDST. From start to end, the CDR3 is CASSLLGAGLAGDSTQYF. The chain employs TRBV28 and TRBJ2-3, with 14 bases aligning to TRBD2. The read halts 3 residues ahead of the CDR3 end, with the missing end drawn from the germline J gene. Germline V gene lookup returns CDR1 MDHEN and CDR2 SYDVKM. The CDR3 runs 18 residues. Trimming cost V 1 base and J 8 bases; bases outside gene matches: 11. The whole variable domain, filled in from reference TRBV28 and TRBJ2-3, reads DVKVTQSSRYLVKRTGEKVFLECVQDMDHENMFWYRQDPGLGLRLIYFSYDVKMKEKGDIPEGYSVSREKKERFSLILESASTNQTSMYLCASSLLGAGLAGDSTQYFGPGTRLTVL.

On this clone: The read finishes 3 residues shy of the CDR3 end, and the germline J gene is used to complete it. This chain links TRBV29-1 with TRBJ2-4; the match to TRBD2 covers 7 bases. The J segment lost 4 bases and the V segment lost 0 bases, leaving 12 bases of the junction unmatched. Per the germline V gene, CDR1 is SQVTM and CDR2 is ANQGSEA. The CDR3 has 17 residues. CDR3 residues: CSVEESWGGTWKNIQYF. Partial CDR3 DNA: TGCAGCGTTGAAGAAAGCTGGGGGGGTACGTGGAAAAACATT.

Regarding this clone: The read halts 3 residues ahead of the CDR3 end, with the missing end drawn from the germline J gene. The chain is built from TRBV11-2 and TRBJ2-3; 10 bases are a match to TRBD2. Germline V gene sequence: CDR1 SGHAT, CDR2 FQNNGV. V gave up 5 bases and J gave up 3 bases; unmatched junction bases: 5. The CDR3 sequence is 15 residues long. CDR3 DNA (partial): TGTGCCAGCAGCGCCCAGCGGGGGGGGACAGATACG. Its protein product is CASSAQRGGTDT. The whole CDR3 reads CASSAQRGGTDTQYF.

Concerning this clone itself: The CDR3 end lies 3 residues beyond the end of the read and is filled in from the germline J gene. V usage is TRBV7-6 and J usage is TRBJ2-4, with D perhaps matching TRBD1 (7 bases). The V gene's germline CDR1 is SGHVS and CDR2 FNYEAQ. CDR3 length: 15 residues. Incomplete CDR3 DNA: TGTGCCAGCAGCTTAGTACAGGGGCCGGACTATGGT. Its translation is CASSLVQGPDYG. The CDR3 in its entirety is CASSLVQGPDYGQYF.

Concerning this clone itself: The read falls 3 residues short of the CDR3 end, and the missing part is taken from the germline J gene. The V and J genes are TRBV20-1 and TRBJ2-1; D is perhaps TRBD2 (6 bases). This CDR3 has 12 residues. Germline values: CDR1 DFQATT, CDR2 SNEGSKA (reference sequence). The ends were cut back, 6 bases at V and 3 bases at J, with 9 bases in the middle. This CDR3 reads CSARTNYNEQFF. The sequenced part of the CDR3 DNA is TGCAGTGCCCGGACTAACTACAATGAG.

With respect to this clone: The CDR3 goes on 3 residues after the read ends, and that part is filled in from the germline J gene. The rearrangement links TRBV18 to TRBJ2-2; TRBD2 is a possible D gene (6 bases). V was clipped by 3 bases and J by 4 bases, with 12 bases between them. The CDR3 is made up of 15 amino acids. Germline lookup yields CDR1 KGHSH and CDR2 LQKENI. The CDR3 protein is CASSPGEATTGELFF. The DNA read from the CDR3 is TGTGCCAGCTCACCCGGGGAGGCGACCACCGGGGAG.

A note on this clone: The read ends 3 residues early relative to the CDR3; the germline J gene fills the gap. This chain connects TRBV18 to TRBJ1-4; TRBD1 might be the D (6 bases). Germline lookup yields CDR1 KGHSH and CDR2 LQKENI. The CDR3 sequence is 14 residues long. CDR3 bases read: TGTGCCAGCTCACCTACCCAGGACAGATCACAA. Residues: CASSPTQDRSQ. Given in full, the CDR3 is CASSPTQDRSQLFF.

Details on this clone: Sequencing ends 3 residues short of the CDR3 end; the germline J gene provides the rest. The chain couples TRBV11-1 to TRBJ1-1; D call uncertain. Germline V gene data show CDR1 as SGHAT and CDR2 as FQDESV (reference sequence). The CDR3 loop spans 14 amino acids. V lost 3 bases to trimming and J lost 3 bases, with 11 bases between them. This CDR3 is CASSFRRLDTEAFF. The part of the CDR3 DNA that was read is TGTGCCAGCAGCTTCCGCCGGTTGGACACTGAA.

The CDR3 bases that were read are TGTGCCAGCAGTGCAACAGGGGGACTAGCCAAAAACATT. This sequence encodes CASSATGGLAKNI. In full, the CDR3 is CASSATGGLAKNIQYF. This rearrangement joins TRBV12-3 or TRBV12-4 to TRBJ2-4, with TRBD1 matching over 8 bases. The DNA ends 3 residues before the CDR3 does, and the rest of the CDR3 is filled in from the germline J gene. After removal of 5 bases from V and 0 bases from J, the junction contained 6 bases not matched to a gene. The length of the CDR3 is 16 residues.

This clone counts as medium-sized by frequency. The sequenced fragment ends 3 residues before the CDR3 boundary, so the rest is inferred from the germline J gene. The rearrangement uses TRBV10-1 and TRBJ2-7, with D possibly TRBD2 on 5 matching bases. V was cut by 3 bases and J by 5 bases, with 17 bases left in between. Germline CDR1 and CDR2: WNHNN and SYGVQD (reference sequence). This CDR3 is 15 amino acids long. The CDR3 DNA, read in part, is TGCGCCAGCAGTGATAGACTAAAGGCATGTAACGAG. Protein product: CASSDRLKACNE. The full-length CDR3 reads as CASSDRLKACNEQYF.

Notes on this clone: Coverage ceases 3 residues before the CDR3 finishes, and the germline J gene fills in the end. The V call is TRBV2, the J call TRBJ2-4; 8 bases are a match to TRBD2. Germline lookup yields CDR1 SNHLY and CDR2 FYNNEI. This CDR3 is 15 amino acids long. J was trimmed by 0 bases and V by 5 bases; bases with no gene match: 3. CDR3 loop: CASSLTSGAKNIQYF. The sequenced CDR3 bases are TGTGCCAGCAGTCTAACTAGCGGAGCCAAAAACATT.

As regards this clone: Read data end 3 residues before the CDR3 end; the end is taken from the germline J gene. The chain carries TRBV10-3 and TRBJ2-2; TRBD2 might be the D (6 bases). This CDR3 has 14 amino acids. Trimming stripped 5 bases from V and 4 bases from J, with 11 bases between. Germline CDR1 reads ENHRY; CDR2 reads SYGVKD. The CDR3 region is CAISTSPITGELFF. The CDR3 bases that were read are TGTGCCATCAGTACTAGCCCGATCACCGGGGAG.

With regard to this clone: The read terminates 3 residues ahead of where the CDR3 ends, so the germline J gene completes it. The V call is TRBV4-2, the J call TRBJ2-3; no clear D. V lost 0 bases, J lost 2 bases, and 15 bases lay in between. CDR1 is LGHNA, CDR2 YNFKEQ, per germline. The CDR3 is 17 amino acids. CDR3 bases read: TGTGCCAGCAGCCAAGATCTAAATAGCATCGACACAGATACG. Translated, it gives CASSQDLNSIDTDT. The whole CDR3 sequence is CASSQDLNSIDTDTQYF.